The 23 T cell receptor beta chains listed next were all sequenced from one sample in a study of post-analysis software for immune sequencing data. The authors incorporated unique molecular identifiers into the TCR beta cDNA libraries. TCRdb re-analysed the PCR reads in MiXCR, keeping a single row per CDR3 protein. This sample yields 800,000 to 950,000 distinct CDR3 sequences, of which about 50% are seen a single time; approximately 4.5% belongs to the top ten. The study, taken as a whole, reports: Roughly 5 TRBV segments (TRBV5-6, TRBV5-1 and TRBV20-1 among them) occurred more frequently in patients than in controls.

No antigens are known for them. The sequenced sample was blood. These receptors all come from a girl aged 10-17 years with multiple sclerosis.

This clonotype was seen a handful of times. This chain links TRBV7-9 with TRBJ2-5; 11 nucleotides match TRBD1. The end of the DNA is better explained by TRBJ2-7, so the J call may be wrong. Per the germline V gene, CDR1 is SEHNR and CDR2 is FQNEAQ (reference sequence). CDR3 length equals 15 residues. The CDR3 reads CASSPGQGEWYEQYF. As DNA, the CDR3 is TGTGCCAGCAGCCCGGGACAGGGGGAATGGTACGAGCAGTACTTC.

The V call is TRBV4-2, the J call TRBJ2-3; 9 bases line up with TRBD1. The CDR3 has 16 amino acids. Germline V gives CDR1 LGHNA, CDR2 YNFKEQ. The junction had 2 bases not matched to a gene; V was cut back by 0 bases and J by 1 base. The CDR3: CASSQDGQGRTDTQYF. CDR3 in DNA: TGTGCCAGCAGCCAAGATGGACAGGGGCGCACAGATACGCAGTATTTT.

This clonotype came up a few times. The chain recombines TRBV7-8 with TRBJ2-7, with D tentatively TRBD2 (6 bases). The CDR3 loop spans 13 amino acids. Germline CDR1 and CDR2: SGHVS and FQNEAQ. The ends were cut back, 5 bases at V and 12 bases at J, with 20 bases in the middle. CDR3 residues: CASSPPVAGSAYF. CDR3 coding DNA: TGTGCCAGCAGCCCCCCGGTCGCGGGGAGTGCGTACTTC.

The DNA of the CDR3 is TGCAGCGTTCGGGCAGGGGGTAACATTCAGTACTTC. It encodes CSVRAGGNIQYF. The chain has TRBV29-1 and TRBJ2-4; the match to TRBD1 covers 7 bases. The junction had 5 bases not matched to a gene; V was cut back by 5 bases and J by 7 bases. The V gene's germline CDR1 is SQVTM and CDR2 ANQGSEA. This CDR3 contains 12 residues.

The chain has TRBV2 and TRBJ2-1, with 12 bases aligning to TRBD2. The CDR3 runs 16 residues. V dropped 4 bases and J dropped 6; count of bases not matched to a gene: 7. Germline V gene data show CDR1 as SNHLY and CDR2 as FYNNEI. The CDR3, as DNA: TGTGCCAGCAGTGTTGCTCTAGCGGGGGGGGCCAATGAGCAGTTCTTC. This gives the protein CASSVALAGGANEQFF.

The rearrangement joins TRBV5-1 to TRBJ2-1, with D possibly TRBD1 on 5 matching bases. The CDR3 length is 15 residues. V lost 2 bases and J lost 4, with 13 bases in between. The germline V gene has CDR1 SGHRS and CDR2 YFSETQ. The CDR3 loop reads CASSLSTARYNEQFF. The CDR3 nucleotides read TGCGCCAGCAGCTTATCGACAGCCCGTTACAATGAGCAGTTCTTC.

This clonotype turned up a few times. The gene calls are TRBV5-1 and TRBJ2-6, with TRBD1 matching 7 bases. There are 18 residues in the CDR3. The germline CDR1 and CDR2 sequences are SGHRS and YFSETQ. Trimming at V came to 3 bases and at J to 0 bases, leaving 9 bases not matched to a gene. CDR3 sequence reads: CASSWQQGTPSGANVLTF. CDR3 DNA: TGCGCCAGCAGCTGGCAACAGGGGACCCCCTCTGGGGCCAACGTCCTGACTTTC.

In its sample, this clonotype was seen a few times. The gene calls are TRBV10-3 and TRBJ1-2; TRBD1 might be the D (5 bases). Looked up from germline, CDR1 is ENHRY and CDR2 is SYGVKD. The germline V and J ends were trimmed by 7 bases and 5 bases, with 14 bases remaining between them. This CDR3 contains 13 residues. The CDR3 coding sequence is TGTGCCATCACCTATAACCCAGGGTATGGCTACACCTTC. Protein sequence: CAITYNPGYGYTF.

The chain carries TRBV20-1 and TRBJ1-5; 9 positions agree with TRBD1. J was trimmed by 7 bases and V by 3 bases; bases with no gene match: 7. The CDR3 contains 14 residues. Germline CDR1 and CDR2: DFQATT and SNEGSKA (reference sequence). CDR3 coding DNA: TGCAGTGCTAGCCGGGACAGGGCTAGGCAGCCCCAGCATTTT. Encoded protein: CSASRDRARQPQHF.

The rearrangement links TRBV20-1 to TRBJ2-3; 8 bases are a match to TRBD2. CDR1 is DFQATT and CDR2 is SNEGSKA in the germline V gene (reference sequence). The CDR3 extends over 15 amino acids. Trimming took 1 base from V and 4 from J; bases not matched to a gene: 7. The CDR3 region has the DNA TGCAGTGCTAGAGTTTTCGGGGGGGCAGCAGATACGCAGTATTTT. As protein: CSARVFGGAADTQYF.

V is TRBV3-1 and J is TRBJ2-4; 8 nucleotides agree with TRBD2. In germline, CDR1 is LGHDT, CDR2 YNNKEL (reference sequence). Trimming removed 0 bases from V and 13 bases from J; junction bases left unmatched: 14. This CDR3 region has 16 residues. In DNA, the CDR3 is TGTGCCAGCAGCCAAGATCATACGGGAGGGGACGACAAGCAGTACTTC. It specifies CASSQDHTGGDDKQYF.

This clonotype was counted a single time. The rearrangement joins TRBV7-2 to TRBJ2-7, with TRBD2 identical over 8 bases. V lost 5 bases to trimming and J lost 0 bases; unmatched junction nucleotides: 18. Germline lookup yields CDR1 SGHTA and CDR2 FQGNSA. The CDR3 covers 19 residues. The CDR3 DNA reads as TGTGCCAGCAGCCCGCCATGGGCGGGAGGAATGCGGCGCTCCTACGAGCAGTACTTC. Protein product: CASSPPWAGGMRRSYEQYF.

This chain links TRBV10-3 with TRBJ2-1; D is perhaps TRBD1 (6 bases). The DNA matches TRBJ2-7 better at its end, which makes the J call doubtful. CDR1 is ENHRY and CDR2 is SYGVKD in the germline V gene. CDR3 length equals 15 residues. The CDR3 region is CAAQSETGGYNEQYF. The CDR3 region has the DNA TGTGCCGCGCAATCCGAGACAGGTGGCTACAATGAGCAGTACTTC.

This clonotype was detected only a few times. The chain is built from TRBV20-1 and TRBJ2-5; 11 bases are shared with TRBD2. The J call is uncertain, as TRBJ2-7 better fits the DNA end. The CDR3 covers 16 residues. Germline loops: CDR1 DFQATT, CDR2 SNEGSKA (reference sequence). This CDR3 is CSAGGLAGGNSYEQYF. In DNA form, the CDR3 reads TGCAGTGCTGGCGGGCTAGCGGGAGGCAACTCCTACGAGCAGTACTTC.

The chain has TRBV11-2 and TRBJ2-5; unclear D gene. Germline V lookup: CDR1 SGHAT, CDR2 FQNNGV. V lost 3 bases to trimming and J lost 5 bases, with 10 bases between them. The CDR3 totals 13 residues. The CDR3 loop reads CASSFRPSETQYF. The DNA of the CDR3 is TGTGCCAGCAGCTTCCGCCCCTCGGAGACCCAGTACTTC.

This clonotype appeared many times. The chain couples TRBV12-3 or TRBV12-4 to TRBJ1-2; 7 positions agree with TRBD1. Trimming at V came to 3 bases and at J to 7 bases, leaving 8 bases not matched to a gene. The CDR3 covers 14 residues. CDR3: CASSLARGLSGYTF. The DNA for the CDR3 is TGTGCCAGCAGTTTGGCCAGGGGGTTATCTGGCTACACCTTC.

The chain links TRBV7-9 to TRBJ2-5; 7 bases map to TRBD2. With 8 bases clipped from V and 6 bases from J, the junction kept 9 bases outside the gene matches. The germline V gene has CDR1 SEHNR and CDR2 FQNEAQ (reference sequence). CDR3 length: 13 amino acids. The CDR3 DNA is TGTGCCAGCGAACGGGAGGAAAGAAAGACCCAGTACTTC. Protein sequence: CASEREERKTQYF.

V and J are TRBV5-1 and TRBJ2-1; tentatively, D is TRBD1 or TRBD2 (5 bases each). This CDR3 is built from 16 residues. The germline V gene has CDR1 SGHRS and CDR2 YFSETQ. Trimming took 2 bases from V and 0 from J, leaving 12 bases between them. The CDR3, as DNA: TGCGCCAGCAGCTTTGAACAGGCGGGCTCCTACAATGAGCAGTTCTTC. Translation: CASSFEQAGSYNEQFF.

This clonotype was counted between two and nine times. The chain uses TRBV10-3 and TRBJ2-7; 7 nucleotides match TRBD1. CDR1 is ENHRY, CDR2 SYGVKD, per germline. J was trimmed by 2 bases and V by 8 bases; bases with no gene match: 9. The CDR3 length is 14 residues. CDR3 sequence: CAIRSSTGPYEQYF. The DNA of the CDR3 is TGTGCCATCCGGAGTTCGACAGGGCCCTACGAGCAGTACTTC.

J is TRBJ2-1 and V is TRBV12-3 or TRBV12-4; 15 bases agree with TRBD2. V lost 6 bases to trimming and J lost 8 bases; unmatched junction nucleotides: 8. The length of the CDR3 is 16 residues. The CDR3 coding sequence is TGTGCCAGCAGCCGGACTAGCGGGAGGGCCCCGCATGAGCAGTTCTTC. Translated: CASSRTSGRAPHEQFF.

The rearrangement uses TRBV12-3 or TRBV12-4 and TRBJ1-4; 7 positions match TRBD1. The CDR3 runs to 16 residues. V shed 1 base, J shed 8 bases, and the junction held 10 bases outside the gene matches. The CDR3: CASSLGLGQGEEKLFF. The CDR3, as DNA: TGTGCCAGCAGTTTAGGCTTGGGGCAGGGGGAGGAAAAACTGTTTTTT.

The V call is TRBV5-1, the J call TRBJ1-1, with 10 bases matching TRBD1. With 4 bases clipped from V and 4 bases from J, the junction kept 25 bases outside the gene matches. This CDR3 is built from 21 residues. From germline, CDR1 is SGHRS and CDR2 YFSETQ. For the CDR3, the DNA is TGCGCCAGCAGCCCGAGCCTGGGACAGGGGCGCCCCGGGGAGTCTAGCACTGAAGCTTTCTTT. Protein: CASSPSLGQGRPGESSTEAFF.

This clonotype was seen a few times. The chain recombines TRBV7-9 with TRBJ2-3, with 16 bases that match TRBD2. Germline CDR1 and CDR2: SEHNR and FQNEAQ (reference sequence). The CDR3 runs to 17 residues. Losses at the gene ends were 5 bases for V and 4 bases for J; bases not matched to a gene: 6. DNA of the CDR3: TGTGCCAGCAGCGACGGGACTAGCGGGGGGGCGGCAGATACGCAGTATTTT. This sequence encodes CASSDGTSGGAADTQYF.